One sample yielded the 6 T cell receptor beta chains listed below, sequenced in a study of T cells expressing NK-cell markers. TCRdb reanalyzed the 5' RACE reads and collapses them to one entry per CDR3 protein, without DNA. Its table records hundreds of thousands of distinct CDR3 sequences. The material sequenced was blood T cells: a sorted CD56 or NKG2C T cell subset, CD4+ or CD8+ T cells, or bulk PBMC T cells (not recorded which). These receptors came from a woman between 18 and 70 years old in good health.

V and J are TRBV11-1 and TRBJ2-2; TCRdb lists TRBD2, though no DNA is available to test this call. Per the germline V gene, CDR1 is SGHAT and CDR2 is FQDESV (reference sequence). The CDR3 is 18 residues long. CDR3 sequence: CASSPTLALSGGTGELFF.

CDR3 protein: CASSNTGENTEAFF. This chain uses TRBV16 with TRBJ1-1; TCRdb selects TRBD1, and the lack of DNA leaves this call unchecked. Per the germline V gene, CDR1 is KGHSY and CDR2 is FQNENV. The CDR3 is 14 residues long.

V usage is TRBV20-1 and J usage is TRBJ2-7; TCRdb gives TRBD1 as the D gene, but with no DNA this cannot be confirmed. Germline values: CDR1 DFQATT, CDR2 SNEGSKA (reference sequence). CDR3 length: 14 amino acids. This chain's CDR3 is CSATPASRSYEQYF.

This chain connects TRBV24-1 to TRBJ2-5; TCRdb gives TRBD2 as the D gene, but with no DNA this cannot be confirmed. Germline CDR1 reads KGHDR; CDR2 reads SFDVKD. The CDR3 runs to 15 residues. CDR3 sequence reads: CATSDASGRFETQYF.

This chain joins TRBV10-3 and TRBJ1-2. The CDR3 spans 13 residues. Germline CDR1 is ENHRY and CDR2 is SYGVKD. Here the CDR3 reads CAISGTPAYGYTF.

The CDR3 is CASSYSRQNTEAFF. The chain couples TRBV6-2 or TRBV6-3 to TRBJ1-1. The CDR3 extends over 14 amino acids. Germline V gene data show CDR1 as MNHEY and CDR2 as SVGEGT.